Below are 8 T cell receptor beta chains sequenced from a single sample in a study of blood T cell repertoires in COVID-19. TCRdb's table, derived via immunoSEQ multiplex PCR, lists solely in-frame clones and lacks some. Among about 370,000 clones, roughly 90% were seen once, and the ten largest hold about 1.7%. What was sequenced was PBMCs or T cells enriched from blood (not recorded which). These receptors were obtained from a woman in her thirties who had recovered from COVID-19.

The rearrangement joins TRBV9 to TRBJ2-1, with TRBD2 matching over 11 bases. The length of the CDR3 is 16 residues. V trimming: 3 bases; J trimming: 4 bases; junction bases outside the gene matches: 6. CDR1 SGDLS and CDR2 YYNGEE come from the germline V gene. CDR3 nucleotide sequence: TGTGCCAGCAGCGAAACTAGCGGGAGTCCTTACAATGAGCAGTTCTTC. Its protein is CASSETSGSPYNEQFF. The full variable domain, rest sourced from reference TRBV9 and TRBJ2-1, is DSGVTQTPKHLITATGQRVTLRCSPRSGDLSVYWYQQSLDQGLQFLIQYYNGEERAKGNILERFSAQQFPDLHSELNLSSLELGDSALYFCASSETSGSPYNEQFFGPGTRLTVL.

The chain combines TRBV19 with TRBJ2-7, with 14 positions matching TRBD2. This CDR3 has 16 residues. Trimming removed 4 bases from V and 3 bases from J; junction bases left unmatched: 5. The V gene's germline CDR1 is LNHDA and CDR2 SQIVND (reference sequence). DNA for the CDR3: TGTGCCAGTAGTACGGGACTAGCGGGAGTTTTCTACGAGCAGTACTTC. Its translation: CASSTGLAGVFYEQYF.

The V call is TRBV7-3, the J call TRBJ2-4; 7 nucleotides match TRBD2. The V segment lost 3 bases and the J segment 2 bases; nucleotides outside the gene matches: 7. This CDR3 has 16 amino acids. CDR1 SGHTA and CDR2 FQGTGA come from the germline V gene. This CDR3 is CASSFGSGTPKNIQYF. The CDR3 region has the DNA TGTGCCAGCAGCTTTGGCAGCGGGACTCCCAAAAACATTCAGTACTTC.

This CDR3 reads CASSQDPAGGYTEAFF. CDR3 DNA: TGCGCCAGCAGCCAAGATCCGGCAGGGGGATACACTGAAGCTTTCTTT. The V call is TRBV4-1, the J call TRBJ1-1; 7 bases fit TRBD1. Per germline, CDR1 MGHRA and CDR2 YSYEKL. Germline trimming cut 0 bases from V and 3 bases from J; bases unmatched to any gene: 7. The CDR3 extends over 16 amino acids.

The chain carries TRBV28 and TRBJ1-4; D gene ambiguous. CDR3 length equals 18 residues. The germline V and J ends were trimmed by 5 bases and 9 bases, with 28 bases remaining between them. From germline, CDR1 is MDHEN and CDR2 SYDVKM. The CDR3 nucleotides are TGTGCCAGCAGTCTATCCCACCCTAGTGGGGAGGACTATAAAAAACTGTTTTTT. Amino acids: CASSLSHPSGEDYKKLFF.

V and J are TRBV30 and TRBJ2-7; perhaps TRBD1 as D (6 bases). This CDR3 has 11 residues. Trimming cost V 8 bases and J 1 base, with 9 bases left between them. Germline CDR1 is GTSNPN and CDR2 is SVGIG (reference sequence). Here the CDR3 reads CALGQSYEQYF. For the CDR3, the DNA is TGTGCCCTCGGACAGTCCTACGAGCAGTACTTC.

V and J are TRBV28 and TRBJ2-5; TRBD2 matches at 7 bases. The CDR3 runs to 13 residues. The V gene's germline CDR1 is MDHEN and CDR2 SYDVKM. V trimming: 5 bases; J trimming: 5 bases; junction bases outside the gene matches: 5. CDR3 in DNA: TGTGCCAGCAGTCGTGCGGGAGTTGAGACCCAGTACTTC. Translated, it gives CASSRAGVETQYF. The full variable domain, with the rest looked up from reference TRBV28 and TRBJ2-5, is DVKVTQSSRYLVKRTGEKVFLECVQDMDHENMFWYRQDPGLGLRLIYFSYDVKMKEKGDIPEGYSVSREKKERFSLILESASTNQTSMYLCASSRAGVETQYFGPGTRLLVL.

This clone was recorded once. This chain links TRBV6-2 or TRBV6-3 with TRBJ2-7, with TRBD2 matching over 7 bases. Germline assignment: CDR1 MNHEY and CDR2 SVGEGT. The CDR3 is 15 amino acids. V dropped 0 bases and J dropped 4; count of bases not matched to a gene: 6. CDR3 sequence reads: CASSYSFQRGYEQYF. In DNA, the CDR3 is TGTGCCAGCAGTTACTCGTTCCAGCGGGGTTACGAGCAGTACTTC.